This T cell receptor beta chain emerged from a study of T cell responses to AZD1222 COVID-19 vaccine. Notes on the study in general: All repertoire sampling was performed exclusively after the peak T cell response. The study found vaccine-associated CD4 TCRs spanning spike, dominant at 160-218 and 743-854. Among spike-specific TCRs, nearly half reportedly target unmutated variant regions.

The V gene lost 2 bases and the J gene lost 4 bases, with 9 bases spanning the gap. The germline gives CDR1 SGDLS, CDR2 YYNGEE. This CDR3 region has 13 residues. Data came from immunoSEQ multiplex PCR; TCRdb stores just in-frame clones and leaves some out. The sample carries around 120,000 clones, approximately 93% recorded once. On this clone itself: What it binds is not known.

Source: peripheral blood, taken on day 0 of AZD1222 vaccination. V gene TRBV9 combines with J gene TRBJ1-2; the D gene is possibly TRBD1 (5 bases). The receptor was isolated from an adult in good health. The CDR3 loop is CASSVRVGYGYTF. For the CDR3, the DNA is TGTGCCAGCAGCGTCAGGGTGGGCTATGGCTACACCTTC.